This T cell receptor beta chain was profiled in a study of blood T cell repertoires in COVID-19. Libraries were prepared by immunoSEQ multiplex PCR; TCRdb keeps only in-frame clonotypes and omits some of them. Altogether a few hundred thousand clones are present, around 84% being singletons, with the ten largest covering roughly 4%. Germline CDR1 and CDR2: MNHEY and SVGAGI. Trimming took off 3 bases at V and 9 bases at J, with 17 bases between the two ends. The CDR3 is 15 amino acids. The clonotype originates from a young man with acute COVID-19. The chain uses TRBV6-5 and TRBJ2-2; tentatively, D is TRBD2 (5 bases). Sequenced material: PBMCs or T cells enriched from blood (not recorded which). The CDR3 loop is CASSYQDGSGRELFF. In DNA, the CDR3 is TGTGCCAGCAGTTATCAAGACGGAAGCGGTCGGGAGCTGTTTTTT.